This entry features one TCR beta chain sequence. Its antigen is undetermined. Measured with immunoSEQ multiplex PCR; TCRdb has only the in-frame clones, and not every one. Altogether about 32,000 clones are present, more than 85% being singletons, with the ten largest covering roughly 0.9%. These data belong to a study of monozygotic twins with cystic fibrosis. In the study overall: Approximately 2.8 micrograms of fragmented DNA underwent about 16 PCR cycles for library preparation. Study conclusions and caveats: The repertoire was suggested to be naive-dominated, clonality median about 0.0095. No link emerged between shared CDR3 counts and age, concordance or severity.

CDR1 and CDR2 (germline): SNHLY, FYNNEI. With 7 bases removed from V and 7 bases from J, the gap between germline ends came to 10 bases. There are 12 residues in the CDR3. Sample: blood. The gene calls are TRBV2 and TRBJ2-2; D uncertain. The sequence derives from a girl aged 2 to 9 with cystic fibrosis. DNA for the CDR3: TGTGCCAGCAAGGTGGGCATCGGGGAGCTGTTTTTT. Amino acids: CASKVGIGELFF.